The next 26 T cell receptor beta chains were all read from a single sample in a study of regulatory T cells in long-lasting Graves disease. Construction of the TCR beta libraries employed iRepertoire HTBI primers in conjunction with Arm-PCR of CDR3 regions. MiXCR, run by TCRdb on the multiplex PCR reads, gives a single entry per CDR3 protein. The sample lists about 400,000 distinct CDR3 sequences; 15% to 17% were seen once. Specified time point: newly diagnosed GD, antithyroid drugs for less than 3 months. Scientists built the TCR library using RNA that was extracted from PBMCs. The source material was peripheral blood mononuclear cells (PBMCs), sampled at new diagnosis, from a patient treated with antithyroid drugs. The receptors come from a female donor with Graves disease.

The chain combines TRBV2 with TRBJ2-3; the D is unclear. This CDR3 contains 15 residues. Germline-derived CDR1 and CDR2 are SNHLY and FYNNEI. Trimming shortened V by 3 bases and J by 5 bases, and 15 bases separated the two germline ends. The CDR3 DNA reads as TGTGCCAGCAGTGATGGACCACCAAACGTAGATACGCAGTATTTT. Translating it yields CASSDGPPNVDTQYF.

With respect to this clonotype: A much larger clone lies one base from this, so it may be a read error. V usage is TRBV20-1 and J usage is TRBJ2-1; 7 bases match TRBD2. Trimming took 0 bases from V and 2 from J; bases not matched to a gene: 10. Germline V gene sequence: CDR1 DFQATT, CDR2 SNEGSKA (reference sequence). The CDR3 extends over 17 amino acids. CDR3 residues: CSARDTTSDSAYNEQFF. The CDR3 nucleotides read TGCAGTGCTAGAGATACCACTAGCGATAGCGCCTACAATGAGCAGTTCTTC.

This clonotype has ten or more counts. The chain combines TRBV7-9 with TRBJ2-3; no reliable D call. The CDR3 is 13 amino acids. Between the trimmed V and J ends, which lost 2 bases and 2 bases, there was a span of 5 bases. Germline V lookup: CDR1 SEHNR, CDR2 FQNEAQ (reference sequence). The CDR3 DNA is TGTGCCAGCAGCTTATCTCTCACAGATACGCAGTATTTT. It codes for CASSLSLTDTQYF. The full variable domain, completed using reference TRBV7-9 and TRBJ2-3, is DTGVSQNPRHKITKRGQNVTFRCDPISEHNRLYWYRQTLGQGPEFLTYFQNEAQLEKSRLLSDRFSAERPKGSFSTLEIQRTEQGDSAMYLCASSLSLTDTQYFGPGTRLTVL.

The chain links TRBV19 to TRBJ2-7; tentatively, D is TRBD2 (5 bases). The CDR3 spans 11 residues. V lost 9 bases and J 4 bases, leaving 10 bases between the germline ends. Germline V gene lookup returns CDR1 LNHDA and CDR2 SQIVND (reference sequence). The CDR3 loop reads CASTGNYEQYF. In DNA, the CDR3 is TGTGCCAGCACCGGGAATTACGAGCAGTACTTC.

The V call is TRBV3-1, the J call TRBJ2-7, with D hard to call. Germline V gene data show CDR1 as LGHDT and CDR2 as YNNKEL (reference sequence). V was clipped by 1 base and J by 0 bases, with 16 bases between them. The CDR3 extends over 17 amino acids. This chain's CDR3 is CASSQGIGQAHSYEQYF. In DNA, the CDR3 is TGTGCCAGCAGCCAAGGTATTGGGCAGGCGCACTCCTACGAGCAGTACTTC.

This clonotype turned up a few times. A far larger clone is one base from this, pointing to a likely read error. The chain joins TRBV27 to TRBJ2-7; TRBD1 agrees at 9 bases. CDR3 size: 15 residues. The trim removed 5 bases at V and 5 bases at J, leaving 10 bases unmatched. Germline CDR1 MNHEY, CDR2 SMNVEV (reference sequence). Written as DNA, the CDR3 is TGTGCCAGCAGTGATTCCGGGACAGGGTCGCACGAGCAGTACTTC. This translates into CASSDSGTGSHEQYF.

This clonotype was detected ten times or more. The chain recombines TRBV4-1 with TRBJ1-2; 8 bases are a match to TRBD1. Germline V gene lookup returns CDR1 MGHRA and CDR2 YSYEKL. The CDR3 runs 14 residues. The ends lost 4 bases at V and 10 bases at J; junction bases unmatched: 11. CDR3: CASSRPRTGLDYTF. The CDR3 bases are TGCGCCAGCAGCCGCCCAAGGACAGGGTTGGACTACACCTTC.

At least ten counts were recorded for this clonotype. The chain joins TRBV4-3 to TRBJ1-2; 9 bases line up with TRBD1. V trimming: 3 bases; J trimming: 3 bases; junction bases outside the gene matches: 5. This CDR3 comprises 15 residues. CDR1 and CDR2 (germline): LGHNA, YSLEER. Here the CDR3 reads CASSHQTGGHYGYTF. CDR3 sequence (DNA): TGCGCCAGCAGCCACCAGACAGGGGGTCACTATGGCTACACCTTC.

V gene TRBV5-1 combines with J gene TRBJ2-2; 8 bases agree with TRBD1. Germline lookup yields CDR1 SGHRS and CDR2 YFSETQ. The CDR3 totals 15 residues. The ends lost 3 bases at V and 1 base at J; junction bases unmatched: 2. CDR3 sequence reads: CASSWTGQNTGELFF. CDR3 DNA sequence: TGCGCCAGCAGCTGGACAGGGCAGAACACCGGGGAGCTGTTTTTT.

This clonotype was counted many times. The chain uses TRBV4-3 and TRBJ2-1, with D perhaps TRBD1 (6 bases). Germline assignment: CDR1 LGHNA and CDR2 YSLEER. CDR3 size: 15 residues. The germline V and J ends were trimmed by 0 bases and 5 bases, with 11 bases remaining between them. The DNA of the CDR3 is TGCGCCAGCAGCCAAGAACGACAGGCCGACAATGAGCAGTTCTTC. Translating it yields CASSQERQADNEQFF.

This clonotype showed up many times. J is TRBJ1-3 and V is TRBV20-1; D is perhaps TRBD1 (6 bases). V was cut by 2 bases and J by 1 base, with 12 bases left in between. In germline, CDR1 is DFQATT, CDR2 SNEGSKA (reference sequence). CDR3 length equals 15 residues. CDR3 residues: CSARPRGQSGNTIYF. DNA for the CDR3: TGCAGTGCTAGACCAAGGGGACAATCTGGAAACACCATATATTTT.

This clonotype was observed at least ten times. The chain combines TRBV12-3 or TRBV12-4 with TRBJ2-5; the D is unclear. The CDR3 length is 13 residues. Trimming shortened V by 1 base and J by 6 bases, and 9 bases separated the two germline ends. CDR3 amino acids: CASSLDVGQTQYF. The CDR3 coding sequence is TGTGCCAGCAGTTTAGACGTGGGTCAGACCCAGTACTTC.

In this sample, this clonotype turned up a few times. An end of the junction does not agree with germline; a read error may underlie this. V gene TRBV28 combines with J gene TRBJ2-1; D possibly corresponds to TRBD2 (6 bases). Germline-derived CDR1 and CDR2 are MDHEN and SYDVKM. This CDR3 is built from 15 residues. In DNA, the CDR3 is TGTGCCAGCGGTTTATCCGGGGGTGGCTACAATGAGCAGTTCTTC. It codes for CASGLSGGGYNEQFF. The whole variable domain, filled in from reference TRBV28 and TRBJ2-1, reads DVKVTQSSRYLVKRTGEKVFLECVQDMDHENMFWYRQDPGLGLRLIYFSYDVKMKEKGDIPEGYSVSREKKERFSLILESASTNQTSMYLCASGLSGGGYNEQFFGPGTRLTVL.

This clonotype was seen ten or more times. The rearrangement joins TRBV12-3 or TRBV12-4 to TRBJ2-1; D call uncertain. Trimming took off 2 bases at V and 8 bases at J, with 7 bases between the two ends. The CDR3 runs to 12 residues. CDR3 sequence: CASSLRRYEQFF. The CDR3 nucleotides are TGTGCCAGCAGTTTACGGCGGTATGAGCAGTTCTTC.

This chain connects TRBV29-1 to TRBJ2-5; D may match TRBD1 or TRBD2 (5 bases each). The CDR3 is 13 residues long. Germline V gene sequence: CDR1 SQVTM, CDR2 ANQGSEA. V shed 1 base and J shed 4 bases, with 10 bases lying between them. DNA for the CDR3: TGCAGCGTTGAAGGGGACCTTGCAGAGACCCAGTACTTC. This gives the protein CSVEGDLAETQYF.

Notes on this clonotype: A much larger clone sits a single nucleotide away, making a read error possible. This rearrangement joins TRBV28 to TRBJ2-7, with 7 bases identical to TRBD2. Germline-derived CDR1 and CDR2 are MDHEN and SYDVKM. This CDR3 has 16 residues. CDR3 residues: CASGLPPAGAFYEQYF. The CDR3 DNA reads as TGTGCCAGCGGTTTACCCCCCGCGGGAGCCTTCTACGAGCAGTACTTC.

This clonotype has at least ten counts. The chain links TRBV5-5 to TRBJ1-2; tentative D call: TRBD1 (6 bases). The germline V gene has CDR1 SGHKS and CDR2 YYEKEE (reference sequence). The CDR3 contains 12 residues. V lost 1 base and J 13 bases, leaving 14 bases between the germline ends. The CDR3, as DNA: TGTGCCAGCAGCTTGCCGGACAGCCGTTTCACCTTC. The encoded protein is CASSLPDSRFTF.

Only a few counts were recorded for this clonotype. The chain employs TRBV4-3 and TRBJ1-3, with no clear D. The germline CDR1 and CDR2 sequences are LGHNA and YSLEER. The CDR3 spans 15 residues. V was trimmed by 0 bases and J by 0 bases, leaving 6 bases between them. The DNA of the CDR3 is TGCGCCAGCAGCCAAGAATCCGACTCTGGAAACACCATATATTTT. Its protein is CASSQESDSGNTIYF.

This clonotype was counted many times. The chain uses TRBV7-2 and TRBJ2-2, with D possibly matching TRBD2 (6 bases). There are 16 residues in the CDR3. V was trimmed by 5 bases and J by 6 bases, leaving 19 bases between them. In germline, CDR1 is SGHTA, CDR2 FQGNSA. The CDR3 DNA follows: TGTGCCAGCAGCGTTCGCGGTGGTAGCGGAGCCGGGGAGCTGTTTTTT. It codes for CASSVRGGSGAGELFF.

The chain recombines TRBV30 with TRBJ1-5; D might be TRBD1 (5 bases). In germline, CDR1 is GTSNPN, CDR2 SVGIG (reference sequence). The CDR3 spans 17 residues. V was pared by 1 base and J by 0 bases, with 16 bases between. CDR3 nucleotides: TGTGCCTGGAGTGGGGGACCGGGACCGGATAGCAATCAGCCCCAGCATTTT. Protein product: CAWSGGPGPDSNQPQHF.

At least ten counts were recorded for this clonotype. The chain couples TRBV7-9 to TRBJ1-5, with 8 bases that match TRBD1. V shed 5 bases, J shed 0 bases, and the junction held 0 bases outside the gene matches. Germline values: CDR1 SEHNR, CDR2 FQNEAQ (reference sequence). The CDR3 runs to 14 residues. CDR3 amino acids: CASSGQGSNQPQHF. CDR3 sequence (DNA): TGTGCCAGCAGCGGACAGGGTAGCAATCAGCCCCAGCATTTT.

The table lists this clonotype with many counts. The chain joins TRBV2 to TRBJ1-2, with D unresolved. The germline V gene encodes CDR1 SNHLY and CDR2 FYNNEI. Trimming cost V 8 bases and J 7 bases, with 11 bases left between them. CDR3 length: 11 amino acids. As DNA, the CDR3 is TGTGCCAGCTGGGGAGTTACTGGCTACACCTTC. It yields the protein CASWGVTGYTF.

This clonotype has at least ten counts. The gene calls are TRBV6-1 and TRBJ2-2; D is uncertain. Germline assignment: CDR1 MNHNS and CDR2 SASEGT. Trimming stripped 7 bases from V and 6 bases from J, with 15 bases between. The CDR3 runs 14 residues. In DNA form, the CDR3 reads TGTGCCAGCAACCCGGGTTTTAACGCCGGGGAGCTGTTTTTT. Amino acid sequence: CASNPGFNAGELFF.

This clonotype was recorded at least ten times. The J gene is TRBJ2-7, the V gene TRBV6-1; 10 nucleotides line up with TRBD1. CDR1 is MNHNS and CDR2 is SASEGT in the germline V gene. The CDR3 contains 14 residues. J lost 3 bases, V lost 4 bases, and 3 bases had no gene match. CDR3 nucleotide sequence: TGTGCCAGCAGTGCGACAGGGGGCTTCTACGAGCAGTACTTC. This gives the protein CASSATGGFYEQYF.

V and J are TRBV7-9 and TRBJ2-5, with a weak D call TRBD1 (5 bases). Trimming stripped 5 bases from V and 1 base from J, with 17 bases between. CDR1 is SEHNR and CDR2 is FQNEAQ in the germline V gene (reference sequence). CDR3 length equals 16 residues. CDR3 in DNA: TGTGCCAGCAGCCACAAGCGCAGGGATAGCCAAGAGACCCAGTACTTC. This codes for CASSHKRRDSQETQYF.

In this sample, this clonotype turned up many times. This chain joins TRBV5-1 and TRBJ1-2; D is unclear. CDR1 is SGHRS and CDR2 is YFSETQ in the germline V gene. The CDR3 extends over 12 amino acids. Trimming pared 1 base from V and 8 bases from J, leaving 9 bases between. CDR3 DNA sequence: TGCGCCAGCAGCTTGAGTGGGATCGGCTACACCTTC. It yields the protein CASSLSGIGYTF.